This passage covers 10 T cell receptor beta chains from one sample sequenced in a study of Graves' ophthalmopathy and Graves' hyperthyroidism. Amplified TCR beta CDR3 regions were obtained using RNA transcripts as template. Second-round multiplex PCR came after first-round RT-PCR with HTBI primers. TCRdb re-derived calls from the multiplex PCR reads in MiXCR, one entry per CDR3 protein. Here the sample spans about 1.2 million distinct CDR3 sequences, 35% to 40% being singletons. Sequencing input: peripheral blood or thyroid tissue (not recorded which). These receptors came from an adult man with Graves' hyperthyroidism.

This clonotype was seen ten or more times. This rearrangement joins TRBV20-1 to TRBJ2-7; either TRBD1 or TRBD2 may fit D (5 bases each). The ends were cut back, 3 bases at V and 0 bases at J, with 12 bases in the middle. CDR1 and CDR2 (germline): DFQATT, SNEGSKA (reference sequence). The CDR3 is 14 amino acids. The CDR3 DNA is TGCAGTGCTAGCACCGGGACCGACTCCTACGAGCAGTACTTC. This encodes CSASTGTDSYEQYF.

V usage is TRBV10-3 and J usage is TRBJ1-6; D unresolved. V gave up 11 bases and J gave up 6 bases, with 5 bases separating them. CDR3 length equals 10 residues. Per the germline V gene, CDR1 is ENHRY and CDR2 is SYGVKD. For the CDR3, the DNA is TGTGCCTTCCTTAATTCACCCCTCCACTTT. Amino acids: CAFLNSPLHF.

Written as DNA, the CDR3 is TGTGCCCCGAAGCGGGAAGGCATACATGAGCAGTTCTTC. Translating it yields CAPKREGIHEQFF. The V and J genes are TRBV2 and TRBJ2-1; TRBD2 matches at 7 bases. This CDR3 is 13 amino acids long. Trimming at V came to 11 bases and at J to 8 bases, leaving 12 bases not matched to a gene. Looked up from germline, CDR1 is SNHLY and CDR2 is FYNNEI.

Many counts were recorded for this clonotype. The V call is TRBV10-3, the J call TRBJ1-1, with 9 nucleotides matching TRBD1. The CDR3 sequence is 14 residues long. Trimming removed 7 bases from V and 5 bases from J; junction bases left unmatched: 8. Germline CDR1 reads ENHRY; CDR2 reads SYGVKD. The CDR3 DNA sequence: TGTGCCATCATGACAGGGGGAGGATATACTGAAGCTTTCTTT. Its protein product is CAIMTGGGYTEAFF.

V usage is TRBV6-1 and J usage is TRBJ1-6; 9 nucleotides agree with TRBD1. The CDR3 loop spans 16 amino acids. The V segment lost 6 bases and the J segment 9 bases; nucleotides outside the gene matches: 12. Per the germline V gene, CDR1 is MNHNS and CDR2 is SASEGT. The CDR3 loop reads CASSPGFRTGVSPLHF. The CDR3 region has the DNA TGTGCCAGCAGCCCAGGTTTCCGGACAGGGGTTTCACCCCTCCACTTT.

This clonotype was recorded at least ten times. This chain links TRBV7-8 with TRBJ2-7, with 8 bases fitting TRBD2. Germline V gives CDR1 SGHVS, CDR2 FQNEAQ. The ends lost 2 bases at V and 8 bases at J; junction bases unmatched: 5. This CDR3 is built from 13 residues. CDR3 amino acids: CASSLIRGGKQYF. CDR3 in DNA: TGTGCCAGCAGCTTAATACGGGGGGGAAAGCAGTACTTC.

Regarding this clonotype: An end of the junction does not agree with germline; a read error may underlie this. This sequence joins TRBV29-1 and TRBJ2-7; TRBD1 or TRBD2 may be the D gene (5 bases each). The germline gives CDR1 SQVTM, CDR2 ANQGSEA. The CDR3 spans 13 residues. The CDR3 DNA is TGTAGCGTTGGAGCAGGGCCATCCGACGAGCAGTACTTC. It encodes CSVGAGPSDEQYF.

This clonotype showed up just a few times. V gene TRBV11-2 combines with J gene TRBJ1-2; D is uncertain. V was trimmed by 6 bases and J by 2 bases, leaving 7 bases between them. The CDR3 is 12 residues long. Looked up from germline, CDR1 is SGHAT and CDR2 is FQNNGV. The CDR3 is CASRTDNYGYTF. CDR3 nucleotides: TGTGCCAGCAGAACGGACAACTATGGCTACACCTTC.

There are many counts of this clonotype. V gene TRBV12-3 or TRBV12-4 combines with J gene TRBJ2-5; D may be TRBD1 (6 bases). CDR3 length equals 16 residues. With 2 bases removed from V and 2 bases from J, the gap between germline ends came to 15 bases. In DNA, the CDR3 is TGTGCCAGCAGTTTATCCGGGACCGGGACACAAGAGACCCAGTACTTC. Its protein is CASSLSGTGTQETQYF.

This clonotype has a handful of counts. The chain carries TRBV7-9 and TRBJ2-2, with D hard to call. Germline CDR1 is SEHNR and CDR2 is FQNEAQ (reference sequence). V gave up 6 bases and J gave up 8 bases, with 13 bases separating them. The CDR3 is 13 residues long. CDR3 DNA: TGTGCCAGCAGTCTAACCCTTACTGGGGAGCTGTTTTTT. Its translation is CASSLTLTGELFF.